The rows below give T cell receptor beta chains drawn from one sample of a study of OX40 agonist ivuxolimab in advanced cancers. TCRdb's table, derived via immunoSEQ multiplex PCR, lists solely in-frame clones and lacks some. The sample lists 81,000 or so clones; around 90% were seen once. The input for sequencing was CD4+ or CD8+ T cells sorted from blood, taken in a trial of the OX40 agonist ivuxolimab. The receptors shown here come from an adult with an advanced solid tumor such as melanoma, head and neck, liver or kidney cancer. The CDR3 runs from the conserved cysteine through the conserved F or W. The D gene is left open where the match is weak. Expanded clones get a size class; other rows say once, few or many, or leave the size out.

j_gene: TRBJ2-1; v_gene: TRBV11-2; abundance: few; d_gene: .; CDR3nt: TGTGCCAGCAGCTTACGGGAGTGGGGGGAAAACAATGAGCAGTTCTTC; CDR3aa: CASSLREWGENNEQFF
j_gene: TRBJ2-3; v_gene: TRBV5-5; abundance: .; d_gene: .; CDR3nt: TGTGCCAGCAGCTTGTATTTAGGTGGGGCGGCCACAGATACGCAGTATTTT; CDR3aa: CASSLYLGGAATDTQYF
j_gene: TRBJ1-1; v_gene: TRBV6-1; abundance: .; d_gene: TRBD1; CDR3nt: TGTGCCAGCAGTAGACAGGGGGCGAACACTGAAGCTTTCTTT; CDR3aa: CASSRQGANTEAFF
j_gene: TRBJ2-6; v_gene: TRBV6-6; abundance: .; d_gene: .; CDR3nt: TGTGCCAGCAGTCAGCCGGACTCTGGGGCCAACGTCCTGACTTTC; CDR3aa: CASSQPDSGANVLTF
j_gene: TRBJ2-5; v_gene: TRBV7-8; abundance: .; d_gene: TRBD1; CDR3nt: TGTGCCAGCAGCCGGGGACAGGGTTTCGAGACCCAGTACTTC; CDR3aa: CASSRGQGFETQYF
j_gene: TRBJ1-4; v_gene: TRBV28; abundance: .; d_gene: .; CDR3nt: TGTGCCAGCAGTTTAAGAACATACCCGAGGGAACTGTTTTTT; CDR3aa: CASSLRTYPRELFF
j_gene: TRBJ1-6; v_gene: TRBV6-5; abundance: .; d_gene: .; CDR3nt: TGTGCCAGCAGTTACTACGGGGATCCAATTTCACCCCTCCACTTT; CDR3aa: CASSYYGDPISPLHF
j_gene: TRBJ2-7; v_gene: TRBV7-2; abundance: .; d_gene: .; CDR3nt: TGTGCCAGCAGCCCCGCCAGTTTCTACGAGCAGTACTTC; CDR3aa: CASSPASFYEQYF
j_gene: TRBJ2-1; v_gene: TRBV6-1; abundance: .; d_gene: .; CDR3nt: TGTGCCAGCAGTGAAGCAGTGGAGCAGTTCTTC; CDR3aa: CASSEAVEQFF
j_gene: TRBJ1-6; v_gene: TRBV18; abundance: .; d_gene: TRBD1; CDR3nt: TGTACCAGCTCCCTCGGACAGGGTGATATGGGTTCACCCCTCCACTTT; CDR3aa: CTSSLGQGDMGSPLHF